Following are 29 T cell receptor beta chains from one sample sequenced in a study of Graves' ophthalmopathy and Graves' hyperthyroidism. Beta-chain TCR CDR3 regions were amplified from RNA transcripts. The first round was an RT-PCR with HTBI primers, and the second round was a multiplex PCR. MiXCR, run by TCRdb on the multiplex PCR reads, gives a single entry per CDR3 protein. The profile covers some 250,000 distinct CDR3 sequences, with 40% to 50% appearing a single time and about 45% taken by the ten largest. Sequenced sample: peripheral blood. The origin of the receptors is an adult man with Graves' ophthalmopathy.

In this sample, this clonotype turned up a few times. The rearrangement links TRBV28 to TRBJ1-2, with a possible D match to TRBD1 (5 bases). Trimming cost V 7 bases and J 7 bases, with 22 bases left between them. Germline V CDR1 and CDR2: MDHEN, SYDVKM. The CDR3 is 15 amino acids. CDR3 in amino acids: CASIPDLGAGAGYTF. CDR3 DNA: TGTGCCAGCATCCCTGACCTAGGGGCCGGAGCTGGCTACACCTTC.

The rearrangement uses TRBV7-2 and TRBJ1-4; no reliable D call. Germline V gives CDR1 SGHTA, CDR2 FQGNSA. The germline V and J ends were trimmed by 0 bases and 4 bases, with 6 bases remaining between them. CDR3 length: 14 residues. CDR3 nucleotides: TGTGCCAGCAGCTTAGCCGGGATTAATGAAAAACTGTTTTTT. It specifies CASSLAGINEKLFF.

V gene TRBV12-3 or TRBV12-4 combines with J gene TRBJ1-6; possibly TRBD1 for D (5 bases). Trimming removed 6 bases from V and 9 bases from J, with 18 bases in between. This CDR3 contains 15 residues. In DNA form, the CDR3 reads TGTGCCAGCAGCCCCGGCAGGGCGGGAGGTTCACCCCTCCACTTT. Protein sequence: CASSPGRAGGSPLHF.

The chain couples TRBV7-9 to TRBJ2-5, with D possibly TRBD1 on 6 matching bases. V lost 5 bases to trimming and J lost 5 bases, with 18 bases between them. Germline CDR1 is SEHNR and CDR2 is FQNEAQ (reference sequence). The CDR3 is 15 residues long. The CDR3: CASSGFGTLQETQYF. CDR3 sequence (DNA): TGTGCCAGCAGCGGGTTCGGGACACTACAGGAGACCCAGTACTTC.

The chain links TRBV14 to TRBJ1-2; weak D call: TRBD1 (6 bases). The CDR3 loop spans 15 amino acids. CDR1 and CDR2 from the germline V gene are SGHDN and FVKESK. V lost 0 bases and J lost 1, with 9 bases in between. The CDR3 DNA is TGTGCCAGCAGCCAAGATACAGGGAGTAACTATGGCTACACCTTC. Encoded protein: CASSQDTGSNYGYTF.

The genes are TRBV9 and TRBJ2-2, with D tentatively TRBD2 (6 bases). CDR1 is SGDLS and CDR2 is YYNGEE in the germline V gene. The ends were cut back, 3 bases at V and 2 bases at J, with 14 bases in the middle. CDR3 size: 16 residues. The CDR3 sequence is CASSGGSGPNTGELFF. The CDR3 nucleotides are TGTGCCAGCAGCGGGGGTAGCGGACCAAACACCGGGGAGCTGTTTTTT.

The J gene is TRBJ2-5, the V gene TRBV7-2, with D tentatively TRBD2 (6 bases). This CDR3 has 17 residues. Trimming left V 8 bases short and J 2 bases short, with 24 bases between. From germline, CDR1 is SGHTA and CDR2 FQGNSA. In nucleotides, the CDR3 is TGTGCCAGCCGACCGCAGAGGAGGGGCCCGTCGCAAGAGACCCAGTACTTC. Amino acid sequence: CASRPQRRGPSQETQYF.

The gene calls are TRBV7-9 and TRBJ1-1; 8 positions match TRBD1. CDR3 length: 15 residues. From germline, CDR1 is SEHNR and CDR2 FQNEAQ (reference sequence). V was clipped by 7 bases and J by 0 bases; unmatched bases: 7. For the CDR3, the DNA is TGTGCCAGCAAAGGCCAGGGGGCCCTGAACACTGAAGCTTTCTTT. Protein product: CASKGQGALNTEAFF.

In its sample, this clonotype was seen a few times. V and J are TRBV12-3 or TRBV12-4 and TRBJ2-7, with TRBD1 identical over 10 bases. The junction had 4 bases not matched to a gene; V was cut back by 2 bases and J by 3 bases. CDR3 length: 15 amino acids. CDR3 DNA sequence: TGTGCCAGCAGTTTATCGCGGACAGGGGGCTACGAGCAGTACTTC. This translates into CASSLSRTGGYEQYF.

The J gene is TRBJ1-1, the V gene TRBV12-3 or TRBV12-4, with D unresolved. V shed 5 bases and J shed 6 bases, with 16 bases lying between them. The CDR3 has 14 residues. CDR3 loop: CASSPQIGVAEAFF. As DNA, the CDR3 is TGTGCCAGCAGTCCCCAAATCGGGGTAGCTGAAGCTTTCTTT.

The chain links TRBV5-1 to TRBJ2-2, with D tentatively TRBD1 or TRBD2 (5 bases each). Germline CDR1 SGHRS, CDR2 YFSETQ. This CDR3 has 15 amino acids. V was pared by 1 base and J by 3 bases, with 10 bases between. In DNA form, the CDR3 reads TGCGCCAGCAGCTTGTACGGGACGGACACCGGGGAGCTGTTTTTT. Translated: CASSLYGTDTGELFF.

The chain has TRBV10-3 and TRBJ2-5, with 8 bases lining up with TRBD1. With V trimmed by 5 bases and J by 1 base, 6 bases remained unmatched. Germline V gene sequence: CDR1 ENHRY, CDR2 SYGVKD. This CDR3 comprises 15 residues. CDR3 residues: CAISRTGNGQETQYF. The CDR3 bases are TGTGCCATCAGTAGGACAGGGAATGGCCAAGAGACCCAGTACTTC.

The chain is built from TRBV9 and TRBJ2-2; the D gene is possibly TRBD1 (5 bases). V was trimmed by 3 bases and J by 0 bases, leaving 12 bases between them. This CDR3 has 16 residues. Germline V CDR1 and CDR2: SGDLS, YYNGEE. In nucleotides, the CDR3 is TGTGCCAGCAGCGGTCCCATGGGGCCGAACACCGGGGAGCTGTTTTTT. This gives the protein CASSGPMGPNTGELFF.

J is TRBJ2-5 and V is TRBV7-9; TRBD1 aligns across 7 bases. This CDR3 region has 16 residues. V shed 4 bases and J 2 bases; nucleotides not matched to a gene: 10. From germline, CDR1 is SEHNR and CDR2 FQNEAQ (reference sequence). The CDR3 region has the DNA TGTGCCAGCAGCTCTAAACTCGACAGGGAACAAGAGACCCAGTACTTC. Protein: CASSSKLDREQETQYF.

This clonotype appeared many times. The rearrangement uses TRBV7-6 and TRBJ2-6, with D hard to call. V was clipped by 9 bases and J by 2 bases, with 14 bases between them. The germline gives CDR1 SGHVS, CDR2 FNYEAQ. There are 15 residues in the CDR3. The CDR3 loop is CASRVGVPGANVLTF. The CDR3 DNA is TGTGCCAGTCGGGTAGGAGTCCCTGGGGCCAACGTCCTGACTTTC.

The chain recombines TRBV12-3 or TRBV12-4 with TRBJ1-2; D ambiguous. The CDR3 is made up of 12 amino acids. Trimming took 2 bases from V and 5 from J, leaving 6 bases between them. The CDR3, as DNA: TGTGCCAGCAGTTTATTGGGGTATGGCTACACCTTC. It specifies CASSLLGYGYTF.

This chain connects TRBV10-3 to TRBJ2-7; D gene uncertain. V was clipped by 10 bases and J by 3 bases, with 22 bases between them. Germline CDR1 is ENHRY and CDR2 is SYGVKD. This CDR3 is built from 15 residues. DNA of the CDR3: TGTGCCAGTAACTCCGCAGGCGATTGGATCTACGAGCAGTACTTC. The encoded protein is CASNSAGDWIYEQYF.

This clonotype was seen more than once but under ten times. V is TRBV7-9 and J is TRBJ2-5, with 7 bases lining up with TRBD2. The length of the CDR3 is 15 residues. V shed 5 bases and J 5 bases; nucleotides not matched to a gene: 11. CDR1 is SEHNR, CDR2 FQNEAQ, per germline (reference sequence). The CDR3 DNA sequence: TGTGCCAGCAGCGCGACTAGCTTAAGAAGCGAGACCCAGTACTTC. Its protein product is CASSATSLRSETQYF.

The J gene is TRBJ1-4, the V gene TRBV5-4; no reliable D call. Per germline, CDR1 SGHNT and CDR2 YYREEE (reference sequence). V shed 5 bases and J shed 2 bases, with 19 bases lying between them. The CDR3 is 17 residues long. The CDR3 region has the DNA TGTGCCAGCAGTTTAAACCCTGGGAAGTTCACTAATGAAAAACTGTTTTTT. Amino acid sequence: CASSLNPGKFTNEKLFF. The full variable domain, in which reference TRBV5-4 and TRBJ1-4 provide the parts outside the CDR3, is ETGVTQSPTHLIKTRGQQVTLRCSSQSGHNTVSWYQQALGQGPQFIFQYYREEENGRGNFPPRFSGLQFPNYSSELNVNALELDDSALYLCASSLNPGKFTNEKLFFGSGTQLSVL.

A few counts support this clonotype. The chain joins TRBV4-1 to TRBJ1-5; 7 bases are a match to TRBD1. V shed 3 bases and J 6 bases; nucleotides not matched to a gene: 11. The CDR3 contains 16 residues. Germline loops: CDR1 MGHRA, CDR2 YSYEKL. The DNA for the CDR3 is TGCGCCAGCAGCCATTGGGCCGGGACAGCGGGTCAGCCCCAGCATTTT. Amino acids: CASSHWAGTAGQPQHF.

The J gene is TRBJ2-5, the V gene TRBV12-3 or TRBV12-4; D is undetermined. There are 13 residues in the CDR3. The ends were cut back, 5 bases at V and 5 bases at J, with 12 bases in the middle. The DNA for the CDR3 is TGTGCCAGCAGTCCAGTAGGCCCCGAGACCCAGTACTTC. Translated: CASSPVGPETQYF.

V usage is TRBV9 and J usage is TRBJ1-2, with unresolved D. CDR1 is SGDLS, CDR2 YYNGEE, per germline. The CDR3 sequence is 15 residues long. Trimming left V 0 bases short and J 0 bases short, with 9 bases between. The CDR3 protein is CASSVDADPNYGYTF. The CDR3 coding sequence is TGTGCCAGCAGCGTAGATGCGGACCCTAACTATGGCTACACCTTC.

The V and J genes are TRBV27 and TRBJ2-5, with D uncertain. The germline V and J ends were trimmed by 6 bases and 7 bases, with 12 bases remaining between them. Germline values: CDR1 MNHEY, CDR2 SMNVEV (reference sequence). This CDR3 has 12 amino acids. The CDR3 is CASSSGLGTQYF. The CDR3 coding sequence is TGTGCCAGCAGCTCAGGCCTGGGGACCCAGTACTTC.

This clonotype was seen a few times. The J gene is TRBJ2-6, the V gene TRBV20-1, with 7 bases that match TRBD1. CDR1 and CDR2 (germline): DFQATT, SNEGSKA (reference sequence). Germline trimming cut 7 bases from V and 0 bases from J; bases unmatched to any gene: 9. The CDR3 covers 16 residues. DNA of the CDR3: TGCAGTGTCAGACAGGGCTTCCTCTCTGGGGCCAACGTCCTGACTTTC. Encoded protein: CSVRQGFLSGANVLTF.

V usage is TRBV20-1 and J usage is TRBJ1-6; possibly TRBD1 for D (6 bases). The V and J ends lost 3 bases and 0 bases respectively, with 9 bases between them. The CDR3 totals 15 residues. Germline CDR1 and CDR2: DFQATT and SNEGSKA (reference sequence). The CDR3 spells CSASRDNSYNSPLHF. Here the CDR3 DNA reads TGCAGTGCTAGTAGGGACAACTCCTATAATTCACCCCTCCACTTT.

The sample holds a few counts of this clonotype. The CDR3 sequence is CASSEGLLRGYTF. The CDR3, as DNA: TGCGCCAGCAGTGAAGGTCTCCTCAGAGGCTACACCTTC. V gene TRBV10-2 combines with J gene TRBJ1-2, with unresolved D. The CDR3 totals 13 residues. V was shortened by 3 bases and J by 8 bases, with 13 bases between the two germline ends. Germline loops: CDR1 WSHSY, CDR2 SAAADI.

The rearrangement joins TRBV5-1 to TRBJ1-6; D perhaps matches TRBD1 (6 bases). V lost 0 bases and J 5 bases, leaving 9 bases between the germline ends. CDR1 and CDR2 from the germline V gene are SGHRS and YFSETQ. The CDR3 sequence is 15 residues long. The CDR3 protein is CASSLEDRHNSPLHF. The DNA of the CDR3 is TGCGCCAGCAGCTTGGAGGACAGACATAATTCACCCCTCCACTTT.

This clonotype has just a few counts. The J gene is TRBJ2-7, the V gene TRBV29-1; TRBD2 is a possible D gene (6 bases). This CDR3 comprises 13 residues. Trimming took off 3 bases at V and 3 bases at J, with 12 bases between the two ends. CDR1 is SQVTM, CDR2 ANQGSEA, per germline. The CDR3 reads CSVDTARGYEQYF. The CDR3 DNA is TGCAGCGTTGACACCGCGCGGGGCTACGAGCAGTACTTC.

The chain has TRBV29-1 and TRBJ2-7; weak D call: TRBD2 (6 bases). The CDR3 loop spans 14 amino acids. Germline V gene data show CDR1 as SQVTM and CDR2 as ANQGSEA. Trimming cost V 2 bases and J 0 bases, with 11 bases left between them. DNA for the CDR3: TGCAGCGTTGAATGGGCGGGGCGCTCCTACGAGCAGTACTTC. It specifies CSVEWAGRSYEQYF.